The 17 T cell receptor beta chains below come from one sample, sequenced in a study of T cell repertoires in cytomegalovirus infection. No antigens are known for them. TCRdb passed the reads through MiXCR, listing each CDR3 protein once. The table records 550,000 to 850,000 distinct CDR3 sequences, 33% of them present only once. Sequencing used cultured PBMCs, obtained from culture after CMV antigen stimulation. The receptors were sampled from a human donor in good health (CMV status not recorded). Some clones in this sample may be carry-over from other donors' samples.

The rearrangement uses TRBV24-1 and TRBJ2-3; 9 positions agree with TRBD2. Germline V gives CDR1 KGHDR, CDR2 SFDVKD. This CDR3 has 15 amino acids. The V segment lost 10 bases and the J segment 4 bases; nucleotides outside the gene matches: 11. DNA of the CDR3: TGTGCCACGAGATCAATAGCGGGAGACCCAGATACGCAGTATTTT. Amino acid sequence: CATRSIAGDPDTQYF.

In its sample, this clonotype was seen a few times. The chain combines TRBV6-6 with TRBJ1-2; TRBD1 is a possible D gene (5 bases). The ends were cut back, 8 bases at V and 1 base at J, with 14 bases in the middle. The length of the CDR3 is 14 residues. Germline assignment: CDR1 MNHNY and CDR2 SVGAGI (reference sequence). CDR3 coding DNA: TGTGCCAGCGGGGCTCCTAGTGTTAACTATGGCTACACCTTC. The encoded protein is CASGAPSVNYGYTF.

In this sample, this clonotype turned up many times. V and J are TRBV7-8 and TRBJ2-7; D not certain. Germline CDR1 and CDR2: SGHVS and FQNEAQ. The CDR3 contains 14 residues. V shed 8 bases and J shed 2 bases, with 16 bases lying between them. CDR3 protein: CASSSSRWAYEQYF. In DNA, the CDR3 is TGTGCCAGCTCCAGCTCCCGCTGGGCCTACGAGCAGTACTTC.

The chain employs TRBV2 and TRBJ1-1; D gene ambiguous. CDR3 size: 16 residues. CDR1 is SNHLY, CDR2 FYNNEI, per germline. V was cut by 0 bases and J by 4 bases, with 15 bases left in between. The CDR3 region is CASSEARALFFTEAFF. DNA for the CDR3: TGTGCCAGCAGTGAAGCTAGGGCCCTTTTCTTCACTGAAGCTTTCTTT.

The CDR3 coding sequence is TGTGCCATCAGTGAGAGGGAGGGCCGGGCTTTCTTT. Amino acids: CAISEREGRAFF. This chain joins TRBV10-3 and TRBJ1-1; D ambiguous. Trimming cost V 2 bases and J 11 bases, with 12 bases left between them. The CDR3 extends over 12 amino acids. Germline assignment: CDR1 ENHRY and CDR2 SYGVKD.

The gene calls are TRBV10-3 and TRBJ2-1; 7 bases map to TRBD2. Germline V gene sequence: CDR1 ENHRY, CDR2 SYGVKD. The CDR3 has 15 amino acids. Trimming cost V 5 bases and J 8 bases; bases outside gene matches: 12. This CDR3 reads CAISPGLSHLYEQFF. CDR3 nucleotide sequence: TGTGCCATCAGTCCGGGACTATCCCATCTATATGAGCAGTTCTTC.

This clonotype was counted a few times. The genes are TRBV7-9 and TRBJ1-2; D possibly corresponds to TRBD1 (5 bases). Looked up from germline, CDR1 is SEHNR and CDR2 is FQNEAQ (reference sequence). There are 14 residues in the CDR3. Trimming removed 5 bases at V and 4 bases at J, with 14 bases between. Written as DNA, the CDR3 is TGTGCCAGCAGCCCGTTGGGGGGGTTCTATGGCTACACCTTC. As protein: CASSPLGGFYGYTF.

The V gene is TRBV4-2, the J gene TRBJ2-3; 7 bases agree with TRBD1. CDR3 length: 16 residues. Looked up from germline, CDR1 is LGHNA and CDR2 is YNFKEQ. V was pared by 2 bases and J by 4 bases, with 9 bases of the junction left unmatched. CDR3 in amino acids: CASSQPDRVQPDTQYF. The DNA for the CDR3 is TGTGCCAGCAGCCAACCCGACAGGGTTCAGCCAGATACGCAGTATTTT.

This clonotype has a handful of counts. The chain couples TRBV6-8 to TRBJ2-1, with TRBD2 identical over 8 bases. Germline lookup yields CDR1 MNHGY and CDR2 SAAAGT. The J segment lost 10 bases and the V segment lost 6 bases, leaving 14 bases of the junction unmatched. The CDR3 is 15 residues long. CDR3 loop: CASRSPGLEAREQFF. The CDR3 DNA is TGTGCCAGCAGAAGCCCGGGACTAGAAGCGAGAGAGCAGTTCTTC.

The V call is TRBV20-1, the J call TRBJ2-7; D is unresolved. Germline V lookup: CDR1 DFQATT, CDR2 SNEGSKA (reference sequence). The CDR3 spans 12 residues. V dropped 3 bases and J dropped 3 bases, with 9 bases sitting between them. The chain's CDR3 is CSASAPDYEQYF. The CDR3 DNA sequence: TGCAGTGCTAGCGCCCCGGACTACGAGCAGTACTTC.

As to this clonotype: Given the absence of the conserved phenylalanine or tryptophan at the CDR3 end, a read error is likely. V is TRBV7-2 and J is TRBJ2-7; a weak D match, TRBD1 (5 bases). V lost 4 bases and J lost 3, with 7 bases in between. The CDR3 is made up of 12 amino acids. Per the germline V gene, CDR1 is SGHTA and CDR2 is FQGNSA. CDR3 nucleotide sequence: TGTGCCAGCAGCTCGGACAACTACGAGCAGTACTTA. This encodes CASSSDNYEQYL.

The CDR3 region has the DNA TGTGCCAGCAGCTTAGAGCTGGGGGCGAGGGATCAGCCCCAGCATTTT. Its translation: CASSLELGARDQPQHF. The V call is TRBV7-8, the J call TRBJ1-5; TRBD1 might be the D (6 bases). Trimming left V 1 base short and J 5 bases short, with 15 bases between. This CDR3 is 16 amino acids long. Per the germline V gene, CDR1 is SGHVS and CDR2 is FQNEAQ.

Only a few counts were recorded for this clonotype. V gene TRBV7-6 combines with J gene TRBJ2-7, with 11 bases identical to TRBD2. The CDR3 consists of 15 residues. Trimming at V came to 4 bases and at J to 3 bases, leaving 5 bases not matched to a gene. CDR1 is SGHVS and CDR2 is FNYEAQ in the germline V gene. The CDR3 DNA follows: TGTGCCAGCAGCTACGCGACTAGCGGGATCTACGAGCAGTACTTC. This encodes CASSYATSGIYEQYF.

The table lists this clonotype with a few counts. V usage is TRBV5-5 and J usage is TRBJ1-3, with D possibly being TRBD1 (5 bases). The CDR3 is made up of 18 amino acids. Trimming took off 3 bases at V and 4 bases at J, with 23 bases between the two ends. Germline V gives CDR1 SGHKS, CDR2 YYEKEE (reference sequence). CDR3 loop: CASSSPSGMQGEGNTIYF. CDR3 bases: TGTGCCAGCAGCTCCCCCTCGGGGATGCAGGGAGAAGGAAACACCATATATTTT.

Comment on this clonotype: Being one base from a much bigger clone, this may be a read error. This chain connects TRBV7-2 to TRBJ2-3, with D possibly being TRBD2 (6 bases). Germline values: CDR1 SGHTA, CDR2 FQGNSA. This CDR3 has 15 residues. The CDR3 is CASSLLPGATGTQYF. CDR3 nucleotide sequence: TGTGCCAGCAGCTTATTACCGGGAGCCACAGGTACGCAGTATTTT.

This clonotype has more than one count but fewer than ten. The chain joins TRBV6-1 to TRBJ2-7; 8 nucleotides match TRBD1. The germline gives CDR1 MNHNS, CDR2 SASEGT. This CDR3 has 13 residues. The J segment lost 2 bases and the V segment lost 3 bases, leaving 0 bases of the junction unmatched. The CDR3 nucleotides read TGTGCCAGCAGTGAGGGACAGGCCTACGAGCAGTACTTC. Amino acids: CASSEGQAYEQYF.

This clonotype was seen more than once but under ten times. The chain links TRBV28 to TRBJ1-5, with TRBD1 as a possible D gene (6 bases). CDR1 MDHEN and CDR2 SYDVKM come from the germline V gene. The CDR3 covers 14 residues. Trimming removed 4 bases at V and 5 bases at J, with 12 bases between. CDR3 coding DNA: TGTGCCAGCAGTTGGAAGTCAGGGGATCAGCCCCAGCATTTT. Amino acid sequence: CASSWKSGDQPQHF.